This is a list of T cell receptor beta chains from one sample in a study of control samples from healthy donors and cancer patients. Assay: immunoSEQ multiplex PCR; the TCRdb copy retains only in-frame clones and omits some. The sample has around 94,000 clones; approximately 90% are singletons. The sample consisted of blood. The receptor set was obtained from a woman younger than 30 in good health. Both conserved end residues are part of each CDR3. D genes are given only for firm matches. Where a row states a size, it is once, few, many or the class of an expanded clone; other rows omit it.

TRBD1 | NA | TRBJ2-7 | TRBV19 | TGTGCCAGTTCGACAGGGGGGGCCTACGAGCAGTACTTC | CASSTGGAYEQYF
NA | NA | TRBJ2-5 | TRBV28 | TGTGCCAGCACTATCATCGGGGGGCAAAGGGAGACCCAGTACTTC | CASTIIGGQRETQYF
TRBD1 | NA | TRBJ1-1 | TRBV5-1 | TGCGCCAGCGGACAGGGGTGGATGAACACTGAAGCTTTCTTT | CASGQGWMNTEAFF
TRBD2 | NA | TRBJ2-5 | TRBV5-1 | TGCGCCAGCAGCTTGCTAGCGGGGACGAACCCTCAAGAGACCCAGTACTTC | CASSLLAGTNPQETQYF
TRBD1 | NA | TRBJ1-3 | TRBV29-1 | TGCAGCGTTGTTACAGGGGGAGTTGGAAACACCATATATTTT | CSVVTGGVGNTIYF
NA | NA | TRBJ1-2 | TRBV6-1 | TGTGCCAGCAGTGATGGGACCTTAATTAACTATGGCTACACCTTC | CASSDGTLINYGYTF
NA | NA | TRBJ1-2 | TRBV10-3 | TGTGCCATCAGTGACGGGGATGGCTACACCTTC | CAISDGDGYTF
NA | NA | TRBJ1-5 | TRBV5-3 | TGTGCCAGAAGCGGGGGTTCGGTAGGGCCCCAGCATTTT | CARSGGSVGPQHF
NA | NA | TRBJ2-1 | TRBV10-3 | TGTGCCATCAGTGAGGAGGATAGCTCCTACAATGAGCAGTTCTTC | CAISEEDSSYNEQFF
TRBD1 | NA | TRBJ2-7 | TRBV6-5 | TGTGCCAGCAGTCTCACCGGGACAGCGGCCTACGAGCAGTACTTC | CASSLTGTAAYEQYF
TRBD1 | NA | TRBJ1-1 | TRBV6-5 | TGTGCCAGCAGTTACGGGGACAGGGAAGCTTTCTTT | CASSYGDREAFF
TRBD1 | many | TRBJ1-2 | TRBV5-4 | TGTGCCAGCAGCTCTCTAATGAAGGGACAGGAAAACACCTTC | CASSSLMKGQENTF
TRBD2 | NA | TRBJ2-2 | TRBV6-5 | TGTGCCAGCCGCCGAGGGGAGGGCCCCGGGGAGCTGTTTTTT | CASRRGEGPGELFF
NA | NA | TRBJ2-7 | TRBV2 | TGTGCCAGCAGACCAGAGTACTTGAACTACGAGCAGTACTTC | CASRPEYLNYEQYF
NA | NA | TRBJ1-5 | TRBV19 | TGTGCCAGTAGTATAGCGGGGGGCAATCAGCCCCAGCATTTT | CASSIAGGNQPQHF
TRBD2 | once | TRBJ2-5 | TRBV5-1 | TGCGCCAGCAGCTTGGAGGCGGGGGGGCCGGGTGAGACCCAGTACTTC | CASSLEAGGPGETQYF
NA | NA | TRBJ1-2 | TRBV7-9 | TGTGCCAGCAGCTTAGCGTCCGGGGATGGCTACACCTTC | CASSLASGDGYTF
TRBD1 | NA | TRBJ1-2 | TRBV10-3 | TGTGCCACCGTTGACAGGGCGGGAGGATATGGCTACACCTTC | CATVDRAGGYGYTF
TRBD1 | NA | TRBJ1-3 | TRBV7-9 | TGTGCCAGCAGCTCCTTGGGACAGCTCTCTGGAAACACCATATATTTT | CASSSLGQLSGNTIYF
NA | NA | TRBJ1-1 | TRBV5-1 | TGCGCCAGCAGCATGGGACACGAGAACACTGAAGCTTTCTTT | CASSMGHENTEAFF
NA | once | TRBJ2-3 | TRBV12-3/TRBV12-4 | TGTGCCAGCAGTTTGGGTGGGTTGGCGCAGTATTTT | CASSLGGLAQYF
NA | NA | TRBJ1-1 | TRBV7-9 | TGTGCCAGCAGCTTAGCAGGCCCGAGGATGGACACTGAAGCTTTCTTT | CASSLAGPRMDTEAFF
NA | once | TRBJ1-1 | TRBV21-1 | TGTGCCAGCAGCAAAGGAGGGACTAGAAAGAACACTGAAGCTTTCTTT | CASSKGGTRKNTEAFF
NA | NA | TRBJ2-5 | TRBV29-1 | TGCAGCGTTAGGCCTTCCCGGGGGGAGACCCAGTACTTC | CSVRPSRGETQYF
TRBD1 | NA | TRBJ1-2 | TRBV5-1 | TGCGCCAGCAGCTATAGGACAGGGGGGTATGGCTACACCTTC | CASSYRTGGYGYTF
NA | NA | TRBJ1-1 | TRBV10-1 | TGCGCCAGCAGTGAGTCACCGGGCACTGAAGCTTTCTTT | CASSESPGTEAFF
NA | once | TRBJ1-5 | TRBV5-8 | TGTGCCAGCAGCTCGCCCAGTGGCAATCAGCCCCAGCATTTT | CASSSPSGNQPQHF
NA | NA | TRBJ1-3 | TRBV19 | TGTGCCAGTAGTCCCGGACCCGCTTCCTCTGGAAACACCATATATTTT | CASSPGPASSGNTIYF
TRBD1 | NA | TRBJ1-1 | TRBV12-5 | TGTGCTAGTGGTTTTCTTGGACAGGGCGGGGGTGAAGCTTTCTTT | CASGFLGQGGGEAFF
TRBD2 | NA | TRBJ2-3 | TRBV6-4 | TGTGCCAGCACCATTAGCGGGGGGAGCACAGATACGCAGTATTTT | CASTISGGSTDTQYF
NA | NA | TRBJ1-3 | TRBV6-5 | TGTGCCAGCAGTTCTTCAGGTTACTCTGGAAACACCATATATTTT | CASSSSGYSGNTIYF
TRBD1 | once | TRBJ1-4 | TRBV2 | TGTGCCACGGGGACAGGGCGGCTCGGAGAAAAACTGTTTTTT | CATGTGRLGEKLFF
TRBD2 | NA | TRBJ2-1 | TRBV29-1 | TGCAGCGTGGGTAGGGACTACCCCTCCTACAATGGGCAGTTCTTC | CSVGRDYPSYNGQFF
NA | once | TRBJ1-1 | TRBV7-8 | TGTGCCAGCAGCTTTACAGGGAGAGAAAAGGCTTTCTTT | CASSFTGREKAFF
NA | NA | TRBJ1-4 | TRBV6-5 | TGTGCCAGCAGTTACACCGGGTCTCTAAATGAAAAACTGTTTTTT | CASSYTGSLNEKLFF
NA | NA | TRBJ1-6 | TRBV7-2 | TGTGCCAGCAGCGATATAGGGGGGAAAGGTTCACCCCTCCACTTT | CASSDIGGKGSPLHF
NA | NA | TRBJ1-1 | TRBV4-2 | TGTGCCAGCAGCCAAGATCGGGACAACCTAAAAGCTTTCTTT | CASSQDRDNLKAFF
NA | once | TRBJ1-2 | TRBV7-9 | TGTGCCAGCAGCTTGACGCAGGCCTGGGGCTACACCTTC | CASSLTQAWGYTF
NA | NA | TRBJ1-1 | TRBV7-9 | TGTGCCAGCAGCTATGGGACACCTGAAGCTTTCTTT | CASSYGTPEAFF
NA | NA | TRBJ2-5 | TRBV9 | TGTGCCAGCAGCGATCAAGAGACCCAGTACTTC | CASSDQETQYF
NA | NA | TRBJ1-2 | TRBV2 | TGTGCCAGCAGCGACCCTCGGGGCTATGGCTACACCTTC | CASSDPRGYGYTF
TRBD2 | NA | TRBJ2-1 | TRBV5-1 | TGCGCCAGCAGCACCTGGTACCCAGCGGGGTTGCATGAGCAGTTCTTC | CASSTWYPAGLHEQFF
NA | NA | TRBJ1-1 | TRBV18 | TGTGCCAGCTCACCACCGGGGGGAGGTGAAGCTTTCTTT | CASSPPGGGEAFF
TRBD1 | NA | TRBJ1-1 | TRBV9 | TGTGCCAGCAGCTTGGGACAGGGGACGAATGAAGCTTTCTTT | CASSLGQGTNEAFF
TRBD2 | NA | TRBJ2-1 | TRBV27 | TGTGCCAGCAGTTTAGCGGGGGGGTACAATGAGCAGTTCTTC | CASSLAGGYNEQFF
NA | NA | TRBJ2-7 | TRBV25-1 | TGTGCCAGCGGGGTCAGGGCCGCTGTGATGGACGAGCAGTACTTC | CASGVRAAVMDEQYF
NA | NA | TRBJ1-3 | TRBV7-3 | TGTGCCAGCAGCTTAAACCCGGGAAACACCATATATTTT | CASSLNPGNTIYF
TRBD2 | NA | TRBJ2-3 | TRBV4-1 | TGCGCCAGCAGCCAGGCGCTTTCCGCGGGGGACACAGATACGCAGTATTTT | CASSQALSAGDTDTQYF
TRBD2 | NA | TRBJ2-4 | TRBV4-1 | TGCGCCAGCAGCCAAGATGTCGCGTCGGGGGGGCGGGACATTCAGTACTTC | CASSQDVASGGRDIQYF
NA | NA | TRBJ2-7 | TRBV11-2 | TGTGCCAGCAGCTTAGGGGGCATGAACGAGCAGTACTTC | CASSLGGMNEQYF